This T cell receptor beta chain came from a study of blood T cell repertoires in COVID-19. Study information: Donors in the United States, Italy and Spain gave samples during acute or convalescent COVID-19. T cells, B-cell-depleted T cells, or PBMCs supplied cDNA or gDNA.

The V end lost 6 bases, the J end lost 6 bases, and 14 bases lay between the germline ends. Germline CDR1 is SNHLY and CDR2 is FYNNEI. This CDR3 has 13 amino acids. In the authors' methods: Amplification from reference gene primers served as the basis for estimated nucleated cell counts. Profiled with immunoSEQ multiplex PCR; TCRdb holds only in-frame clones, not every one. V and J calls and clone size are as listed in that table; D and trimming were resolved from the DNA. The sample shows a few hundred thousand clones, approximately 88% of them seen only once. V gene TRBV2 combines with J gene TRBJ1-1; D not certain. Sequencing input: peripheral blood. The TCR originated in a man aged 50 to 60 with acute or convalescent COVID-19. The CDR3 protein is CASRVGLEAEAFF. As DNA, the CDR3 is TGTGCCAGCAGGGTCGGTCTGGAGGCTGAAGCTTTCTTT.